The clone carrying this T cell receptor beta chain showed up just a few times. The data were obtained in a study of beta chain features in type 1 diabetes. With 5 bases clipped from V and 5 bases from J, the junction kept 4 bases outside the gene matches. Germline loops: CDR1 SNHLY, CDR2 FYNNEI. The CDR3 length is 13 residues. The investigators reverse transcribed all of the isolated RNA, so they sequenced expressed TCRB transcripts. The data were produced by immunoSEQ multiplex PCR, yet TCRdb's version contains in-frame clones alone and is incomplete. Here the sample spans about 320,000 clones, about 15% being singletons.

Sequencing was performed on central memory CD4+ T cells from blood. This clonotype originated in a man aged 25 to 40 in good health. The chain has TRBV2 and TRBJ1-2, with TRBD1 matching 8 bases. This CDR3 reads CASSRTGSYGYTF. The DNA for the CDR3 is TGTGCCAGCAGTAGGACAGGGAGTTATGGCTACACCTTC. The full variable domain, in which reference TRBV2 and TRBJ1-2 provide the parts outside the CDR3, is EPEVTQTPSHQVTQMGQEVILRCVPISNHLYFYWYRQILGQKVEFLVSFYNNEISEKSEIFDDQFSVERPDGSNFTLKIRSTKLEDSAMYFCASSRTGSYGYTFGSGTRLTVV.